This T cell receptor beta chain was recorded in a study of persistence of HIV-infected CD4 T cells. V shed 0 bases, J shed 0 bases, and the junction held 6 bases outside the gene matches. This CDR3 has 18 residues. Per the germline V gene, CDR1 is LGHNA and CDR2 is YSLEER. Overlapping HIV-1 Gag 15-mer peptides at approximately 0.96 ug per peptide per mL were used. Sorted nonresponding memory CD4+ T cells were CD40L-negative, CD69-negative, CD45RO-high. Suppressive ART was started during chronic HIV-1 infection in these adults. This clone has only a few counts. What it binds is unknown. This was the immunoSEQ version 4 assay in survey mode. Sequencing was performed with immunoSEQ multiplex PCR; in TCRdb, only in-frame clones are kept and a portion is missing. The sample contains roughly 32,000 clones, approximately 85% of which appear only once.

The V gene is TRBV4-3, the J gene TRBJ1-5; TRBD1 matches 9 bases. The sample consisted of CD4+ T cells sorted from PBMCs after roughly 19-hour stimulation, taken from a patient who received antiretroviral therapy. The TCR sequence derives from an adult woman with HIV who was CMV-seropositive. The CDR3 DNA reads TGCGCCAGCAGCCAAGACCTACAGGGGGCCGGTAGCAATCAGCCCCAGCATTTT. Amino acid sequence: CASSQDLQGAGSNQPQHF.